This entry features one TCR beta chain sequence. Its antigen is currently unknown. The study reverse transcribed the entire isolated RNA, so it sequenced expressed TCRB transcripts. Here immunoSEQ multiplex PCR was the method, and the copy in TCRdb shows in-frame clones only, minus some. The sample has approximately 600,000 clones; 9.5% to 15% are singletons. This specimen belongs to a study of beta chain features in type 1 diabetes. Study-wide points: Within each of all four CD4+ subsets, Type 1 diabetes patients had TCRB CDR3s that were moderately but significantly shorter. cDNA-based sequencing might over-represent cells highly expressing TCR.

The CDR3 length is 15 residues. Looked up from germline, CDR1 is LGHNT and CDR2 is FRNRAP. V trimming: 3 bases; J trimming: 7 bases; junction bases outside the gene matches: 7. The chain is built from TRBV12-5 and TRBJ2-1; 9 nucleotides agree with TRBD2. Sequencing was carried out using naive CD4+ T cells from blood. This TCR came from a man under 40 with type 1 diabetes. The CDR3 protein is CASGFGLAGTNEQFF. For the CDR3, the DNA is TGTGCTAGTGGTTTCGGGCTAGCGGGGACAAATGAGCAGTTCTTC.